The rows below give T cell receptor beta chains drawn from one sample of a study of blood T cell repertoires in COVID-19. The table came from immunoSEQ multiplex PCR; TCRdb's copy has only in-frame clones and leaves some out. The sample has some 60,000 clones, approximately 80% seen once. Specimen: peripheral blood. All receptors derive from a young man with COVID-19, enrolled during active disease. CDR3s include the opening cysteine and the closing phenylalanine or tryptophan. D genes are given only for firm matches. Size is stated for part of the rows, as once, few or many counts, or as a class when the clone is expanded.

medium-sized | TRBJ2-3 | TRBV6-5 | TRBD2 | 16 | TGTGCCAGCAGTTACTCGGGGACTAGCGGGGCAGATACGCAGTATTTT | CASSYSGTSGADTQYF
once | TRBJ1-2 | TRBV6-6 | - | 16 | TGTGCCAGCAGTTACTCCCGAGACAGTTCTAACTATGGCTACACCTTC | CASSYSRDSSNYGYTF
- | TRBJ2-2 | TRBV7-9 | - | 11 | TGTGCCAGCTCCCCTAGCCGGGAGCTGTTTTTT | CASSPSRELFF
- | TRBJ2-7 | TRBV6-1 | - | 13 | TGTGCCAGCAGTGATCGACAGACCTACGAGCAGTACTTC | CASSDRQTYEQYF
few | TRBJ1-5 | TRBV9 | - | 15 | TGTGCCAGCAGCGTAGATGGCAGGGGAGACCAGCCCCAGCATTTT | CASSVDGRGDQPQHF
- | TRBJ1-3 | TRBV7-9 | - | 13 | TGTGCCAGCATGGCGGGTTCGGGAAACACCATATATTTT | CASMAGSGNTIYF
- | TRBJ1-4 | TRBV2 | - | 14 | TGTGCCAGCGACTCACGAGGGCCGGGTGAAAAACTGTTTTTT | CASDSRGPGEKLFF
- | TRBJ2-6 | TRBV5-1 | - | 15 | TGCGCCAGCAGCTTAGGGGAATCTGGGGCCAACGTCCTGACTTTC | CASSLGESGANVLTF
once | TRBJ2-3 | TRBV7-2 | - | 17 | TGTGCCAGCAGCTTAGAGATGTATCGGGGTAGCACAGATACGCAGTATTTT | CASSLEMYRGSTDTQYF
- | TRBJ1-1 | TRBV9 | - | 13 | TGTGCCAGCAGCGTTGATTCGGGCACTGAAGCTTTCTTT | CASSVDSGTEAFF
- | TRBJ2-5 | TRBV2 | TRBD2 | 15 | TGTGCCAGCAAATTACTAGCGGGGGGGCGGGAGACCCAGTACTTC | CASKLLAGGRETQYF
- | TRBJ2-1 | TRBV29-1 | TRBD1 | 14 | TGCAGCGTTGAGAAGGACAGGGGCCACAATGAGCAGTTCTTC | CSVEKDRGHNEQFF
- | TRBJ1-1 | TRBV28 | - | 14 | TGTGCCAGCAGTTTAATCGAGGAGAACACTGAAGCTTTCTTT | CASSLIEENTEAFF
- | TRBJ1-6 | TRBV4-2 | - | 19 | TGTGCCAGCAGCCAAGAGAGCGCGGGAATCGCTTCAGGAAATTCACCCCTCCACTTT | CASSQESAGIASGNSPLHF
- | TRBJ2-7 | TRBV28 | TRBD2 | 18 | TGTGCCAGCAGTCGTCAGACACTTGGCGTAGCGGGAAGCTACGAGCAGTACTTC | CASSRQTLGVAGSYEQYF
- | TRBJ2-3 | TRBV6-6 | TRBD1 | 16 | TGTGCCAGCAGTTACGGGGGACAGCCTAGCACAGATACGCAGTATTTT | CASSYGGQPSTDTQYF
- | TRBJ1-5 | TRBV7-2 | TRBD1 | 15 | TGTGCCAGCAGCCCGATTCCGGGACAGAATCAGCCCCAGCATTTT | CASSPIPGQNQPQHF
- | TRBJ2-5 | TRBV5-4 | TRBD1 | 16 | TGTGCCAGCAGCTTGGGGGGACAGGGTCGAGGAGAGACCCAGTACTTC | CASSLGGQGRGETQYF
- | TRBJ1-2 | TRBV19 | TRBD1 | 13 | TGTGCCAGTTTTCCGGGACAGCCTTATGGCTACACCTTC | CASFPGQPYGYTF
- | TRBJ2-7 | TRBV11-3 | - | 14 | TGTGCCAGCAGCTTGTTAGCGGTCTCCTACGAGCAGTACTTC | CASSLLAVSYEQYF
- | TRBJ2-1 | TRBV24-1 | TRBD2 | 17 | TGTGCCACCAGTGATCCCCTTCGGACTAGCGGATACAATGAGCAGTTCTTC | CATSDPLRTSGYNEQFF
once | TRBJ2-5 | TRBV5-4 | - | 15 | TGTGCCAGCAGCTTGGATTACTTGAGTTGGGAGACCCAGTACTTC | CASSLDYLSWETQYF
- | TRBJ1-4 | TRBV6-5 | TRBD1 | 14 | TGTGCCCCCAGGGGGAGGAACCAAAATGAAAAACTGTTTTTT | CAPRGRNQNEKLFF
- | TRBJ2-2 | TRBV19 | TRBD1 | 14 | TGTGCCAGTAGTATATACAGGGGGACCGGGGAGCTGTTTTTT | CASSIYRGTGELFF
- | TRBJ2-1 | TRBV4-2 | TRBD2 | 23 | TGTGCCAGCAGCCAAACCCATAGCGGGAGACGAAAGGCCGGAGGGGACTCCTACAATGAGCAGTTCTTC | CASSQTHSGRRKAGGDSYNEQFF
- | TRBJ2-7 | TRBV30 | TRBD1 | 13 | TGTGCCTGGAACCGAGGGACAGGGGCCGAGCAGTACTTC | CAWNRGTGAEQYF
- | TRBJ2-3 | TRBV6-5 | TRBD2 | 14 | TGTGCCAGCAAACTAGCGGGAGTAGGAGATACGCAGTATTTT | CASKLAGVGDTQYF
- | TRBJ1-4 | TRBV5-5 | - | 12 | TGTGCCAGCAGCTTGAGCAATGAAAAACTGTTTTTT | CASSLSNEKLFF
- | TRBJ2-3 | TRBV2 | - | 14 | TGTGCCAGCAGTGACGGCCCCGCGGGAGATACGCAGTATTTT | CASSDGPAGDTQYF
- | TRBJ1-2 | TRBV18 | - | 11 | TGTGCCAGCTCACCAGGGGAGGGCTACACCTTC | CASSPGEGYTF
- | TRBJ2-2 | TRBV5-4 | TRBD2 | 18 | TGTGCCAGCAGCTTTCTTCTTGGACTAGCGGGAGGCACCGGGGAGCTGTTTTTT | CASSFLLGLAGGTGELFF
- | TRBJ2-4 | TRBV6-5 | TRBD1 | 12 | TGTGCCCTGGGGGACAGCAAAAACATTCAGTACTTC | CALGDSKNIQYF
- | TRBJ2-2 | TRBV18 | - | 16 | TGTGCCAGCTCACTTTTAGAGGGCTCGAACACCGGGGAGCTGTTTTTT | CASSLLEGSNTGELFF
- | TRBJ1-5 | TRBV6-1 | - | 14 | TGTGCCAGCAGTGAAACTAGCGGCAATCAGCCCCAGCATTTT | CASSETSGNQPQHF
- | TRBJ1-2 | TRBV5-5 | TRBD1 | 15 | TGTGCCAGCAGCCATTGGACAGGGTCGAACTATGGCTACACCTTC | CASSHWTGSNYGYTF
- | TRBJ2-5 | TRBV4-3 | TRBD2 | 14 | TGCGCCAGCAGCCGAGGGGCGGGGGGAGAGACCCAGTACTTC | CASSRGAGGETQYF
once | TRBJ2-7 | TRBV4-2 | TRBD2 | 16 | TGTGCCAGCAGCCAAGAATGGCGGGGGGCGATCTACGAGCAGTACTTC | CASSQEWRGAIYEQYF
- | TRBJ2-5 | TRBV21-1 | - | 16 | TGTGCCAGCAGCAAAGTGCTGGGGCAGGGCCAAGAGACCCAGTACTTC | CASSKVLGQGQETQYF
- | TRBJ2-3 | TRBV11-3 | - | 13 | TGTGCCAGCAGCGGGGACAACACAGATACGCAGTATTTT | CASSGDNTDTQYF
- | TRBJ2-5 | TRBV18 | - | 10 | TGTGCCAGCGCGCAAGAGACCCAGTACTTC | CASAQETQYF
- | TRBJ1-1 | TRBV5-6 | - | 13 | TGTGCCAGCAGCTCCTATCTGAACACTGAAGCTTTCTTT | CASSSYLNTEAFF
- | TRBJ2-7 | TRBV19 | TRBD2 | 16 | TGTGCCAGTAGTACTCGGACTAGCGGGGGCTCCTACGAGCAGTACTTC | CASSTRTSGGSYEQYF
- | TRBJ1-4 | TRBV19 | - | 13 | TGTGCCAGTAGTATAGTCCAAAATGAAAAACTGTTTTTT | CASSIVQNEKLFF
- | TRBJ2-2 | TRBV4-2 | TRBD1 | 15 | TGTGCCAGCAGCCAAGAAGGGGGCCCCACCGGGGAGCTGTTTTTT | CASSQEGGPTGELFF
- | TRBJ1-1 | TRBV30 | - | 15 | TGTGCCTGGAGTGTAAAATCCCGCAGAAACACTGAAGCTTTCTTT | CAWSVKSRRNTEAFF
- | TRBJ2-6 | TRBV5-6 | TRBD2 | 18 | TGTGCCAGCAGCGGGCCGGGACTAACGTCAGGCGGGGCCAACGTCCTGACTTTC | CASSGPGLTSGGANVLTF
- | TRBJ2-1 | TRBV28 | TRBD2 | 14 | TGTGCCATCCTAGGGGCTAGCGGGATTAGTGAGCAGTTCTTC | CAILGASGISEQFF
- | TRBJ1-6 | TRBV11-1 | TRBD1 | 15 | TGTGCCAGCAGCTTAAGGGGGCCTCCAGCGTCACCCCTCCACTTT | CASSLRGPPASPLHF
medium-sized | TRBJ2-2 | TRBV7-9 | - | 15 | TGTGCCAGCAGCTTAGAGACCGGGGAACACCGGGGAGCTGTTTTT | CASSLETGEHRGAVF
- | TRBJ2-7 | TRBV5-1 | TRBD2 | 18 | TGCGCCAGCAGCTTGGAGGCGACTAGCGGGAGTGGGGTAGGAGAGCAGTACTTC | CASSLEATSGSGVGEQYF